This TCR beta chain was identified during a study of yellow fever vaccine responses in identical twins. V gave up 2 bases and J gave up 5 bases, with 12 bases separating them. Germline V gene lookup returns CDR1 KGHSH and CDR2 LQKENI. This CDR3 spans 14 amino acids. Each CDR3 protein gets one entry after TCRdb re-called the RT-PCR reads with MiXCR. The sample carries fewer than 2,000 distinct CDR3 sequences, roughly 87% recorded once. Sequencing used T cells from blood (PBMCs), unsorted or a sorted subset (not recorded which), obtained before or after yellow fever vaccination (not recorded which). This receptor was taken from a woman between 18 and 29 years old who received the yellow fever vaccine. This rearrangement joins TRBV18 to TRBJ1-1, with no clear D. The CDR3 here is CASSPLAKETEAFF. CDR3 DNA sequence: TGTGCCAGCTCACCATTAGCCAAAGAAACTGAAGCTTTCTTT.